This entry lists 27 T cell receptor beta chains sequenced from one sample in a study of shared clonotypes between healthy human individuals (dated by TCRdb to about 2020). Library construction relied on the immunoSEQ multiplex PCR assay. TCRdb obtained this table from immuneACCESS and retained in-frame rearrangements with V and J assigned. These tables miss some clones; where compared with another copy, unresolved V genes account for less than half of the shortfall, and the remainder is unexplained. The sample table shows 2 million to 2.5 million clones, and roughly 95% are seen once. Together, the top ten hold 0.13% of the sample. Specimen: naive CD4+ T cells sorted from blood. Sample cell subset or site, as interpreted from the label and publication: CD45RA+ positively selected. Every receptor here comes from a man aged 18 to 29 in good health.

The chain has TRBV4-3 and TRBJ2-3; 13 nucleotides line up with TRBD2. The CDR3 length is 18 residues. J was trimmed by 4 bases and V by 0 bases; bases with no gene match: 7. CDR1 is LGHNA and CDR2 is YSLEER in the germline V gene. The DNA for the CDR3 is TGCGCCAGCAGCCAAGATTTGGGGGGACTAGCGGGATCAGATACGCAGTATTTT. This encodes CASSQDLGGLAGSDTQYF.

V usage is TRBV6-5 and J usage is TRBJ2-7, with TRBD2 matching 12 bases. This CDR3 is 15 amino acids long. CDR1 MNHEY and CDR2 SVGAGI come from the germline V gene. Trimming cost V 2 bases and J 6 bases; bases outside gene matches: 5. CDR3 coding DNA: TGTGCCAGCAGTTACGGACGACTAGCGGGGGTCGAGCAGTACTTC. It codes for CASSYGRLAGVEQYF.

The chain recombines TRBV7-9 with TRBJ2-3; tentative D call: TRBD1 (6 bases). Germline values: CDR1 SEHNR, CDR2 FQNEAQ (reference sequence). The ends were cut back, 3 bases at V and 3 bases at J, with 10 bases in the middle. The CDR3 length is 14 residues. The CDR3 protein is CASSFYQGTDTQYF. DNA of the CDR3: TGTGCCAGCAGCTTTTATCAGGGGACAGATACGCAGTATTTT.

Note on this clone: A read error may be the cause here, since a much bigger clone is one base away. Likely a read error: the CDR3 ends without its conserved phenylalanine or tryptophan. The CDR3 DNA sequence: TGTGCCAGCAGTGAATTATCGGGCGAACCGGGGACGCAGTATGTT. Amino acid sequence: CASSELSGEPGTQYV. This sequence joins TRBV25-1 and TRBJ2-3, with a possible D match to TRBD2 (5 bases). V dropped 1 base and J dropped 9 bases, with 17 bases sitting between them. The CDR3 spans 15 residues. Germline values: CDR1 MGHDK, CDR2 SYGVNS.

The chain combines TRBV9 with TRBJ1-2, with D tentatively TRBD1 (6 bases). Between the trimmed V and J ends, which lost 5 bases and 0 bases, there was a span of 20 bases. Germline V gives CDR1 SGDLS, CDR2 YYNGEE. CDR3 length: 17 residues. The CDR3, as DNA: TGTGCCAGCAGTGAACAAAGTGGCACAGGGACTAACTATGGCTACACCTTC. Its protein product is CASSEQSGTGTNYGYTF.

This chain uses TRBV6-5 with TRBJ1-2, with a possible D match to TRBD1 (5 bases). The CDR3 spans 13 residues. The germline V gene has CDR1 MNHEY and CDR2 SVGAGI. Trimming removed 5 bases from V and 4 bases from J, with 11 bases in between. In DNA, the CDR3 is TGTGCCAGCAGTAAGGGGACTCTCTATGGCTACACCTTC. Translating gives CASSKGTLYGYTF.

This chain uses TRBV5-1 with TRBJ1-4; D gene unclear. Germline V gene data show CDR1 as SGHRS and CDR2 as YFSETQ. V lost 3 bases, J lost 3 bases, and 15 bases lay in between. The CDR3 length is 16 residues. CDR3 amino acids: CASSSSTRLSNEKLFF. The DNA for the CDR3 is TGCGCCAGCAGCTCAAGTACCCGCTTATCTAATGAAAAACTGTTTTTT.

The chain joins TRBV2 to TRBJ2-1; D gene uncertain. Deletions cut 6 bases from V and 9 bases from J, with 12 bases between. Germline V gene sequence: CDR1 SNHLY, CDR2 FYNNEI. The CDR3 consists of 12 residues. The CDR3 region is CASSGDSGEQFF. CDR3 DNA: TGTGCCAGCAGCGGAGATTCAGGTGAGCAGTTCTTC.

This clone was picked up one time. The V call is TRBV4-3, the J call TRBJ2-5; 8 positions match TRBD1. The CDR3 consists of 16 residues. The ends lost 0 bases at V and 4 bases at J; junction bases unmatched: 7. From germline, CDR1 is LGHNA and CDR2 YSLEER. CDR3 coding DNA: TGCGCCAGCAGCCAAGAACCCCAGGGGGCAGGAGAGACCCAGTACTTC. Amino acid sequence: CASSQEPQGAGETQYF.

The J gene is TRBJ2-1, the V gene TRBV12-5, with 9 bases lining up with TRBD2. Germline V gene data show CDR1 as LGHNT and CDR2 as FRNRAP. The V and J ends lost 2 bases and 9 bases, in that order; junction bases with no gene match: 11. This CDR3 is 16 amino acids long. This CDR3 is CASGLLVAGVGGEQFF. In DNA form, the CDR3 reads TGTGCTAGTGGTTTGCTTGTAGCGGGAGTTGGAGGTGAGCAGTTCTTC.

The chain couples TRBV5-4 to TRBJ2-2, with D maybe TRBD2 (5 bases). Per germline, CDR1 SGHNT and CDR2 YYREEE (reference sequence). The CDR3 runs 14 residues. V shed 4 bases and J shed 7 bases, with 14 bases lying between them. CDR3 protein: CASSPDPTSGELFF. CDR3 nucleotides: TGTGCCAGCAGCCCGGACCCAACTAGCGGGGAGCTGTTTTTT.

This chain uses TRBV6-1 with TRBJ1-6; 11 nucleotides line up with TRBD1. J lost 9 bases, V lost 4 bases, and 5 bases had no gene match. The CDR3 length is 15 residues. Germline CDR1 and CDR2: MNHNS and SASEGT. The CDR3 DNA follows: TGTGCCAGCAGTGTGGGGACAGGGGGTAGTTCACCCCTCCACTTT. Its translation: CASSVGTGGSSPLHF.

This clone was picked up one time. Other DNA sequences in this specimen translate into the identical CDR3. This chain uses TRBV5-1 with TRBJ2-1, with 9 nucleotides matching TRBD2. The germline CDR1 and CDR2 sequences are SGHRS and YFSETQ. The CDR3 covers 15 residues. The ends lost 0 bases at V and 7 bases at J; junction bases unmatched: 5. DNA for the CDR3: TGCGCCAGCAGCTTGGTAGCGGGAGTGGGAAATGAGCAGTTCTTC. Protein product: CASSLVAGVGNEQFF.

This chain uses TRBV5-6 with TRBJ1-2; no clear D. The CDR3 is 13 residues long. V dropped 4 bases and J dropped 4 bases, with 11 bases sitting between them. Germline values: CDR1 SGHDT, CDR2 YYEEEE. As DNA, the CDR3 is TGTGCCAGCAGCCTAGCTCGTTTCTATGGCTACACCTTC. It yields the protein CASSLARFYGYTF.

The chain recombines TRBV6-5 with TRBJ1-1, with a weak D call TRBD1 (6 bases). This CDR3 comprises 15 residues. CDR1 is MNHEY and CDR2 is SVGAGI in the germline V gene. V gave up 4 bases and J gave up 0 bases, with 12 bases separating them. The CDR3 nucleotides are TGTGCCAGCAGTTCCGGACAGACTGTGAACACTGAAGCTTTCTTT. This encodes CASSSGQTVNTEAFF.

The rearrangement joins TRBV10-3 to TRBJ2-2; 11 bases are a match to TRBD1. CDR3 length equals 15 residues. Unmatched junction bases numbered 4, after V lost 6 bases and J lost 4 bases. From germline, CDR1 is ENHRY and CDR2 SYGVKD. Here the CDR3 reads CAIRNGTGGTGELFF. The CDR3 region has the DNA TGTGCCATCAGGAACGGGACAGGGGGCACCGGGGAGCTGTTTTTT.

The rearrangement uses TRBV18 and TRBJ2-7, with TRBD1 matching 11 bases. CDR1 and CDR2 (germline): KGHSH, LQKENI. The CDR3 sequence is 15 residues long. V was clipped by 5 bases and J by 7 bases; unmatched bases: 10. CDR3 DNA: TGTGCCAGCTCAGGACAGGGGGCTCTGGTGATGGAGCAGTACTTC. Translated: CASSGQGALVMEQYF. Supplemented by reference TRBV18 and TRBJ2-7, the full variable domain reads NAGVMQNPRHLVRRRGQEARLRCSPMKGHSHVYWYRQLPEEGLKFMVYLQKENIIDESGMPKERFSAEFPKEGPSILRIQQVVRGDSAAYFCASSGQGALVMEQYFGPGTRLTVT.

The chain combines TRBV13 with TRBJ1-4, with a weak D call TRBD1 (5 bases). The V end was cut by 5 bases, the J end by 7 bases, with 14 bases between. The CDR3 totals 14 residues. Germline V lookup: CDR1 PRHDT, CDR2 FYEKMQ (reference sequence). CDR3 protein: CASSTGQWGEKLFF. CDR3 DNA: TGTGCCAGCAGCACCGGACAATGGGGTGAAAAACTGTTTTTT.

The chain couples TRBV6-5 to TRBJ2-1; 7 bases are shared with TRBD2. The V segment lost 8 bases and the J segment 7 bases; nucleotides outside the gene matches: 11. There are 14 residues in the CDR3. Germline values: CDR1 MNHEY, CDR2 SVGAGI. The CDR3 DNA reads TGTGCCAGCGGTGGGTTTCTCGGGGGGAATGAGCAGTTCTTC. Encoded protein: CASGGFLGGNEQFF.

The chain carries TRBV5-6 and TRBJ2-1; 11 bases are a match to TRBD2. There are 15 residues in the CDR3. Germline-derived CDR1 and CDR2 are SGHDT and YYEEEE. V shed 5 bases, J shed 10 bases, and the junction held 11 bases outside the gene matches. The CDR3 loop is CASRSSGRPGGEQFF. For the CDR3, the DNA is TGTGCCAGCAGGTCTAGCGGGAGGCCGGGTGGCGAGCAGTTCTTC.

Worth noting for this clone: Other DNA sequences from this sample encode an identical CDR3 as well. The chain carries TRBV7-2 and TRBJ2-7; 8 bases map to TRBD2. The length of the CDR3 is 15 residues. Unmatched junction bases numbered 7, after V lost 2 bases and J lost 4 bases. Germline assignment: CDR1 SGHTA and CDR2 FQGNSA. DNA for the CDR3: TGTGCCAGCAGCTTAAAGGCGGGAGGCCCGTACGAGCAGTACTTC. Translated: CASSLKAGGPYEQYF.

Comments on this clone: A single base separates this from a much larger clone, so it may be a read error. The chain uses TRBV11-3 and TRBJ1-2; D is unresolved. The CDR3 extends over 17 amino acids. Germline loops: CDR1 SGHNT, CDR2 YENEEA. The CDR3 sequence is CAGSATRKGPNDYGYTF. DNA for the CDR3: TGTGCCGGCAGCGCTACAAGGAAGGGCCCTAACGACTATGGCTACACCTTC.

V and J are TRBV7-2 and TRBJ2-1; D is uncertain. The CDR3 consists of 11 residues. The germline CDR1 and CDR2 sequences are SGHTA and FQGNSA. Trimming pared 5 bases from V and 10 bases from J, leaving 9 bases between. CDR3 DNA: TGTGCCAGCAGCGTTAGTGTGGAGCAGTTCTTC. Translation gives CASSVSVEQFF.

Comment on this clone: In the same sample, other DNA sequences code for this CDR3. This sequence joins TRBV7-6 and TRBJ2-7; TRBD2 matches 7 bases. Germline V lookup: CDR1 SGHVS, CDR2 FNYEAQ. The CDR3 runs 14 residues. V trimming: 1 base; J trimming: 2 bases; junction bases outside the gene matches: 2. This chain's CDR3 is CASSLGGSPYEQYF. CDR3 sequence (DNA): TGTGCCAGCAGCTTAGGCGGGAGTCCCTACGAGCAGTACTTC.

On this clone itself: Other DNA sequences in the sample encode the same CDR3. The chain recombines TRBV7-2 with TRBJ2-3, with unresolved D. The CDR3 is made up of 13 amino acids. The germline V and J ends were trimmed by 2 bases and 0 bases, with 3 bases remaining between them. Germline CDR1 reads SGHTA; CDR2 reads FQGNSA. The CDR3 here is CASSLPSTDTQYF. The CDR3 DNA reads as TGTGCCAGCAGCTTACCTAGCACAGATACGCAGTATTTT.

The CDR3 region has the DNA TGTGCCAGTGGACTAGCGGGGGGCTCTAGCACAGATACGCAGTATTTT. Translating gives CASGLAGGSSTDTQYF. The rearrangement links TRBV28 to TRBJ2-3; TRBD2 agrees at 14 bases. Per germline, CDR1 MDHEN and CDR2 SYDVKM. The trim removed 9 bases at V and 0 bases at J, leaving 5 bases unmatched. The CDR3 is 16 amino acids.

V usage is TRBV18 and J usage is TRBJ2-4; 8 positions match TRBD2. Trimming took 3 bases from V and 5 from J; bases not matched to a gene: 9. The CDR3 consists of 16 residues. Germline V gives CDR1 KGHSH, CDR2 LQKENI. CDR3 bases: TGTGCCAGCTCACCGTGGTCACTAGCGGAGGAAAACATTCAGTACTTC. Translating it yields CASSPWSLAEENIQYF.